The 5 T cell receptor beta chains below come from one sample, sequenced in a study of blood T cell repertoires in COVID-19. This table comes from immunoSEQ multiplex PCR, and its TCRdb copy is limited to in-frame clones, with some not included. The sample gives approximately 240,000 clones, 80% to 85% of which show up once; around 5.5% is in the top ten. Input material: peripheral blood. All receptors come from a woman aged 60-70 years who had recovered from COVID-19.

The chain links TRBV19 to TRBJ1-4; 9 nucleotides line up with TRBD1. The V and J ends lost 5 bases and 7 bases, in that order; junction bases with no gene match: 8. CDR1 is LNHDA, CDR2 SQIVND, per germline (reference sequence). This CDR3 contains 15 residues. CDR3 nucleotide sequence: TGTGCCAGTAGTGCCTGGGACAGGGTGAGTGAAAAACTGTTTTTT. This sequence encodes CASSAWDRVSEKLFF.

This chain joins TRBV6-2 or TRBV6-3 and TRBJ2-1; 13 bases are shared with TRBD2. Trimming removed 5 bases from V and 0 bases from J; junction bases left unmatched: 4. CDR3 length: 17 residues. Germline CDR1 is MNHEY and CDR2 is SVGEGT. The CDR3 sequence is CASSTTSGGGSYNEQFF. The CDR3 DNA reads TGTGCCAGCAGTACTACTAGCGGGGGGGGCTCCTACAATGAGCAGTTCTTC.

The chain uses TRBV5-1 and TRBJ1-1; 10 nucleotides match TRBD1. Germline lookup yields CDR1 SGHRS and CDR2 YFSETQ. Trimming removed 4 bases from V and 2 bases from J; junction bases left unmatched: 2. The CDR3 contains 14 residues. The CDR3 loop is CASSGQGGNTEAFF. The CDR3 bases are TGCGCCAGCAGCGGACAGGGGGGAAACACTGAAGCTTTCTTT.

V is TRBV5-1 and J is TRBJ2-7; possibly TRBD2 for D (6 bases). The germline V and J ends were trimmed by 0 bases and 5 bases, with 12 bases remaining between them. The CDR3 runs to 14 residues. Germline assignment: CDR1 SGHRS and CDR2 YFSETQ. Written as DNA, the CDR3 is TGCGCCAGCAGCTTGGGACTAGAAAGTGACGAGCAGTACTTC. Residues: CASSLGLESDEQYF.

The chain couples TRBV30 to TRBJ1-1, with 7 bases lining up with TRBD1. The V gene's germline CDR1 is GTSNPN and CDR2 SVGIG (reference sequence). This CDR3 region has 12 residues. After removal of 5 bases from V and 1 base from J, the junction contained 1 base not matched to a gene. The CDR3 DNA reads as TGTGCCTGGTACAGGGGGAACACTGAAGCTTTCTTT. It is translated as CAWYRGNTEAFF.